Each of the 13 T cell receptor beta chains below was sequenced from the same sample in a study of technical replicates of blood from a handful of donors. Using immunoSEQ multiplex PCR, the repertoire was profiled, and TCRdb retains in-frame clones only, with some absent. This table has some 62,000 clones, around 87% appearing once. Sequenced material: PBMCs. The receptors stem from a human donor in good health. Some clones in this sample may be carry-over from other donors' samples.

The chain recombines TRBV7-8 with TRBJ1-5, with TRBD1 matching over 9 bases. Trimming cost V 5 bases and J 4 bases; bases outside gene matches: 6. The CDR3 has 15 residues. Germline CDR1 is SGHVS and CDR2 is FQNEAQ. CDR3 residues: CASSRGQGRNQPQHF. CDR3 nucleotides: TGTGCCAGCAGCCGCGGACAGGGGCGGAATCAGCCCCAGCATTTT.

The chain uses TRBV6-5 and TRBJ1-2; TRBD1 might be the D (5 bases). V shed 2 bases and J shed 5 bases, with 9 bases lying between them. Per the germline V gene, CDR1 is MNHEY and CDR2 is SVGAGI. The CDR3 is made up of 13 amino acids. CDR3 in amino acids: CASSYKGLYGYTF. CDR3 coding DNA: TGTGCCAGCAGTTACAAGGGGCTTTATGGCTACACCTTC.

The chain uses TRBV7-9 and TRBJ2-5; TRBD2 matches at 8 bases. The CDR3 covers 15 residues. Germline V gene sequence: CDR1 SEHNR, CDR2 FQNEAQ (reference sequence). Trimming took 4 bases from V and 5 from J; bases not matched to a gene: 9. CDR3 bases: TGTGCCAGCAGCTCCGGGACTAGGAAGCGTGAGACCCAGTACTTC. It yields the protein CASSSGTRKRETQYF.

The chain joins TRBV5-6 to TRBJ2-1; TRBD2 matches 15 bases. This CDR3 has 16 residues. The V and J ends lost 4 bases and 7 bases, in that order; junction bases with no gene match: 6. Looked up from germline, CDR1 is SGHDT and CDR2 is YYEEEE. CDR3 amino acids: CASSAGTSGGRNEQFF. CDR3 in DNA: TGTGCCAGCAGCGCCGGGACTAGCGGGGGGAGGAATGAGCAGTTCTTC.

The chain has TRBV7-2 and TRBJ1-2; 8 bases are a match to TRBD1. This CDR3 contains 13 residues. Trimming removed 6 bases from V and 8 bases from J; junction bases left unmatched: 8. Germline CDR1 and CDR2: SGHTA and FQGNSA. CDR3 nucleotides: TGTGCCAGCAGTCGGGCAGGGGGCTTCGGCTACACCTTC. This translates into CASSRAGGFGYTF.

This clone was detected only once. This rearrangement joins TRBV7-6 to TRBJ2-7; perhaps TRBD2 as D (5 bases). Germline CDR1 reads SGHVS; CDR2 reads FNYEAQ. The CDR3 runs 14 residues. Trimming stripped 1 base from V and 6 bases from J, with 13 bases between. The CDR3 region has the DNA TGTGCCAGCAGCTTAGACAGACTACCGACCGAGCAGTACTTC. Translating gives CASSLDRLPTEQYF.

This rearrangement joins TRBV6-5 to TRBJ2-4; D is ambiguous. From germline, CDR1 is MNHEY and CDR2 SVGAGI. V lost 8 bases and J 6 bases, leaving 11 bases between the germline ends. The CDR3 contains 12 residues. CDR3 DNA: TGTGCCAGCGGCAATCCTGGAAACATTCAGTACTTC. It specifies CASGNPGNIQYF.

This chain uses TRBV18 with TRBJ1-1; D unresolved. CDR1 is KGHSH and CDR2 is LQKENI in the germline V gene. The length of the CDR3 is 13 residues. Trimming removed 2 bases at V and 4 bases at J, with 8 bases between. CDR3 nucleotides: TGTGCCAGCTCACCAAACGAGGGCACTGAAGCTTTCTTT. Translating gives CASSPNEGTEAFF.

The chain carries TRBV6-5 and TRBJ1-6; no firm D call. The CDR3 covers 15 residues. Germline V lookup: CDR1 MNHEY, CDR2 SVGAGI. The V gene lost 0 bases and the J gene lost 9 bases, with 12 bases spanning the gap. CDR3 DNA sequence: TGTGCCAGCAGTTACTCTGGGCATGGGAGTTCACCCCTCCACTTT. It translates to CASSYSGHGSSPLHF.

This clone was observed a single time. The chain uses TRBV7-3 and TRBJ2-2; 8 bases line up with TRBD2. V shed 5 bases, J shed 1 base, and the junction held 6 bases outside the gene matches. Germline V gene data show CDR1 as SGHTA and CDR2 as FQGTGA. The CDR3 consists of 16 residues. The CDR3 DNA sequence: TGTGCCAGCAGCCCCCGTAGCGGGATGAACACCGGGGAGCTGTTTTTT. This sequence encodes CASSPRSGMNTGELFF.

This chain links TRBV9 with TRBJ2-1; no definite D call. Germline-derived CDR1 and CDR2 are SGDLS and YYNGEE. CDR3 length: 14 residues. V lost 3 bases, J lost 5 bases, and 12 bases lay in between. CDR3 DNA: TGTGCCAGCAGCGCCCGCCCCGAGGACAATGAGCAGTTCTTC. Protein sequence: CASSARPEDNEQFF.

The rearrangement uses TRBV7-2 and TRBJ2-7; TRBD2 agrees at 7 bases. There are 15 residues in the CDR3. Losses at the gene ends were 1 base for V and 0 bases for J; bases not matched to a gene: 3. Germline V CDR1 and CDR2: SGHTA, FQGNSA. Written as DNA, the CDR3 is TGTGCCAGCAGCTTAGGAGCTAGCGGCTCCTACGAGCAGTACTTC. It codes for CASSLGASGSYEQYF.

V usage is TRBV2 and J usage is TRBJ2-2, with 11 bases aligning to TRBD2. The V and J ends lost 7 bases and 5 bases, in that order; junction bases with no gene match: 9. CDR3 length: 16 amino acids. Germline lookup yields CDR1 SNHLY and CDR2 FYNNEI. The CDR3 DNA reads as TGTGCCAGCAAAAAAATAGCGGGGGGGCAAACCGGGGAGCTGTTTTTT. Its translation: CASKKIAGGQTGELFF.